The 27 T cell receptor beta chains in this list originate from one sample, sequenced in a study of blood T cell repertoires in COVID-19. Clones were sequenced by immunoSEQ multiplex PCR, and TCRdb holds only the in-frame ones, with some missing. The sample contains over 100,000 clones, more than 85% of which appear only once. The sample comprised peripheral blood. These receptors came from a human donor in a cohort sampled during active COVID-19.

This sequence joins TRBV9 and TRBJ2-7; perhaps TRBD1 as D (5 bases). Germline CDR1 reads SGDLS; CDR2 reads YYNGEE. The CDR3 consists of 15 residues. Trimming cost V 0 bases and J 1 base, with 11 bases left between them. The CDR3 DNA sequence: TGTGCCAGCAGCGTAGGTTGGGGCTTTTCCTACGAGCAGTACTTC. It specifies CASSVGWGFSYEQYF.

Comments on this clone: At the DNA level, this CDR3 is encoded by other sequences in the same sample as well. The CDR3 nucleotides read TGTGCCAGCAGTCCAGGGGTAGCTGGCTACGAGCAGTACTTC. This encodes CASSPGVAGYEQYF. The gene calls are TRBV6-5 and TRBJ2-7, with a tentative D call TRBD1 (6 bases). The CDR3 consists of 14 residues. Germline V gene data show CDR1 as MNHEY and CDR2 as SVGAGI. Trimming took 5 bases from V and 3 from J, leaving 14 bases between them.

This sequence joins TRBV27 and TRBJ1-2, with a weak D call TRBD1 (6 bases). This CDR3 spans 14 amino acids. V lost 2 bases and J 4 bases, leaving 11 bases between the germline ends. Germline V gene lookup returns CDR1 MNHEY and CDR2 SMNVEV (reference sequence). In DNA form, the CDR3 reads TGTGCCAGCAGTTTAAGGGCAGGGGCCTATGGCTACACCTTC. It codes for CASSLRAGAYGYTF.

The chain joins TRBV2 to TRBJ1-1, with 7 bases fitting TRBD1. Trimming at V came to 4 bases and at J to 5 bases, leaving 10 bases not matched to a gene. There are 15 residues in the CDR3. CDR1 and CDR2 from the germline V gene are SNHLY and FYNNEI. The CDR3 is CASSVGGGAATEAFF. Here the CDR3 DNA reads TGTGCCAGCAGTGTAGGGGGCGGGGCCGCAACTGAAGCTTTCTTT.

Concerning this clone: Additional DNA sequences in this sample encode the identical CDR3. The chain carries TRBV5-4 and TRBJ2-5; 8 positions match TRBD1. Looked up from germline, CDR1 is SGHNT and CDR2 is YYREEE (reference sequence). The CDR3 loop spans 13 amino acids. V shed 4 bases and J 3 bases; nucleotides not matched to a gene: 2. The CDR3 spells CASSRDRKETQYF. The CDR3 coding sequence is TGTGCCAGCAGCCGGGACAGGAAAGAGACCCAGTACTTC.

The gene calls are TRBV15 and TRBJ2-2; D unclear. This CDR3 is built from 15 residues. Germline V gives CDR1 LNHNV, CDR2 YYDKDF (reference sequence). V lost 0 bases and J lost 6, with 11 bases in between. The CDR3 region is CATSRDLASSGELFF. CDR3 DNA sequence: TGTGCCACCAGCAGAGATCTGGCTAGTTCCGGGGAGCTGTTTTTT. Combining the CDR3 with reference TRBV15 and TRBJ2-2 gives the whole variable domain DAMVIQNPRYQVTQFGKPVTLSCSQTLNHNVMYWYQQKSSQAPKLLFHYYDKDFNNEADTPDNFQSRRPNTSFCFLDIRSPGLGDTAMYLCATSRDLASSGELFFGEGSRLTVL.

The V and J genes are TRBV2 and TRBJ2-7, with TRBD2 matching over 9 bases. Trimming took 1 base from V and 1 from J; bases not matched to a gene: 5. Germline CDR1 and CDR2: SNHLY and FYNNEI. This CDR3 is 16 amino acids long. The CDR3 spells CASSEGASGMSYEQYF. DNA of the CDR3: TGTGCCAGCAGTGAAGGAGCTAGCGGGATGTCCTACGAGCAGTACTTC.

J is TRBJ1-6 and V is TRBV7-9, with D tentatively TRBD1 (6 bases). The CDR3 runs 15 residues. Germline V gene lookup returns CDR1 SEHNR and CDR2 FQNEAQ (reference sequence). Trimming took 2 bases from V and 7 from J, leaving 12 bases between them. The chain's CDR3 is CASSLLGTPNSPLHF. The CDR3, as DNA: TGTGCCAGCAGCTTATTGGGGACACCAAATTCACCCCTCCACTTT.

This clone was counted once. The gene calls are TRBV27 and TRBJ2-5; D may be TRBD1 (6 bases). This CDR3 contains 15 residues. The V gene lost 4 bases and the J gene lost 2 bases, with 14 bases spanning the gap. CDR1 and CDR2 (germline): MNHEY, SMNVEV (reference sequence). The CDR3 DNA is TGTGCCAGCAGTTCGTGGACAGCGAGACAAGAGACCCAGTACTTC. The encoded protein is CASSSWTARQETQYF.

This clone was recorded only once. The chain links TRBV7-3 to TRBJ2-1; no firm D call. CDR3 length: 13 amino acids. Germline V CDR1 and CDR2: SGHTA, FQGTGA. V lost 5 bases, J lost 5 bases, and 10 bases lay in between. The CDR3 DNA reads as TGTGCCAGCAGCCCTTCTCTAAACAATGAGCAGTTCTTC. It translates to CASSPSLNNEQFF. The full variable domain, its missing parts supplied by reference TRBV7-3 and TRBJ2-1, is GAGVSQTPSNKVTEKGKYVELRCDPISGHTALYWYRQSLGQGPEFLIYFQGTGAADDSGLPNDRFFAVRPEGSVSTLKIQRTERGDSAVYLCASSPSLNNEQFFGPGTRLTVL.

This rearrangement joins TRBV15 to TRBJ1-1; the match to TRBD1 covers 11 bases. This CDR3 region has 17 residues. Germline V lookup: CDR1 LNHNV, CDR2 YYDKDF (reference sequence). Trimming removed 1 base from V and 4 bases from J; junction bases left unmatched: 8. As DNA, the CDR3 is TGTGCCACCAGCAGAGGAGGGACAGGGGGGTGGACCACTGAAGCTTTCTTT. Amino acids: CATSRGGTGGWTTEAFF.

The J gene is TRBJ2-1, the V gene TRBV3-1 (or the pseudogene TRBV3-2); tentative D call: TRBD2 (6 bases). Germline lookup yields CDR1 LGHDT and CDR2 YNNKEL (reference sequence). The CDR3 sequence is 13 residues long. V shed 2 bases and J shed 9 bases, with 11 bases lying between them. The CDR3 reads CASSQPGLPEQFF. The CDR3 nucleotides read TGTGCCAGCAGCCAACCTGGACTACCTGAGCAGTTCTTC.

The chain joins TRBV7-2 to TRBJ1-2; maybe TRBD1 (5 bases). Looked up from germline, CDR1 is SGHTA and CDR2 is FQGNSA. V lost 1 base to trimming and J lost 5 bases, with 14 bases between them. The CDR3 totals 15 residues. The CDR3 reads CASSLGRQPVYGYTF. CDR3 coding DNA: TGTGCCAGCAGCTTAGGTCGACAGCCGGTATATGGCTACACCTTC. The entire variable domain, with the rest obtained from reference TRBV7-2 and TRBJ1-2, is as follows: GAGVSQSPSNKVTEKGKDVELRCDPISGHTALYWYRQSLGQGLEFLIYFQGNSAPDKSGLPSDRFSAERTGGSVSTLTIQRTQQEDSAVYLCASSLGRQPVYGYTFGSGTRLTVV.

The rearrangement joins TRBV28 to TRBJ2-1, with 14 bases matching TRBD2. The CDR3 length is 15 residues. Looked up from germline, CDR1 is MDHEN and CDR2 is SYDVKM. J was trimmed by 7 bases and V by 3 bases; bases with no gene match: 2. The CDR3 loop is CASSFGTSGSNEQFF. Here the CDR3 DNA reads TGTGCCAGCAGTTTTGGGACTAGCGGGAGTAATGAGCAGTTCTTC.

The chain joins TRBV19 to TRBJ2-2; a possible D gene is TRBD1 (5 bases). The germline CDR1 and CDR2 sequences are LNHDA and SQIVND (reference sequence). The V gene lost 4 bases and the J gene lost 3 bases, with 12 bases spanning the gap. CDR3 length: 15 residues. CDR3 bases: TGTGCCAGTAGTAATCAGGGTACATACACCGGGGAGCTGTTTTTT. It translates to CASSNQGTYTGELFF. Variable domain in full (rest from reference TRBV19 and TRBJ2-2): DGGITQSPKYLFRKEGQNVTLSCEQNLNHDAMYWYRQDPGQGLRLIYYSQIVNDFQKGDIAEGYSVSREKKESFPLTVTSAQKNPTAFYLCASSNQGTYTGELFFGEGSRLTVL.

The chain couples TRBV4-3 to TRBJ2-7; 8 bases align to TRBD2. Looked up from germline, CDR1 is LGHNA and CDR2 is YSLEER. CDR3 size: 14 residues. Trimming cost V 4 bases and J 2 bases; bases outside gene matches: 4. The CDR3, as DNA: TGCGCCAGCAGCCCCACGGGGGGGGCCTACGAGCAGTACTTC. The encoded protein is CASSPTGGAYEQYF.

The chain's CDR3 is CASSTMLDRMDGYTF. Here the CDR3 DNA reads TGTGCCAGTAGCACGATGCTTGACAGGATGGACGGCTACACCTTC. The rearrangement links TRBV19 to TRBJ1-2; TRBD1 might be the D (6 bases). V dropped 6 bases and J dropped 8 bases, with 22 bases sitting between them. This CDR3 contains 15 residues. Germline CDR1 and CDR2: LNHDA and SQIVND (reference sequence).

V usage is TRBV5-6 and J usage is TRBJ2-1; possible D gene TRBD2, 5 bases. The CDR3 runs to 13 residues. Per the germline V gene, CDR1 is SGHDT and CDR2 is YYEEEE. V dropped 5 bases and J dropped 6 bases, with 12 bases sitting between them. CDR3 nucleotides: TGTGCCAGCAGGCGGGCCCCGTTCAATGAGCAGTTCTTC. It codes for CASRRAPFNEQFF.

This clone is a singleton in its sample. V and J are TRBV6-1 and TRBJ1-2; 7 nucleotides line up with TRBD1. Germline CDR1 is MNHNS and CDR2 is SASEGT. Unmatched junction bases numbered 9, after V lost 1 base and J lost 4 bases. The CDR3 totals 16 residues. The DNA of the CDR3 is TGTGCCAGCAGTGAAGAGGACAGGTTCGCGCTCTATGGCTACACCTTC. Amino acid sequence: CASSEEDRFALYGYTF.

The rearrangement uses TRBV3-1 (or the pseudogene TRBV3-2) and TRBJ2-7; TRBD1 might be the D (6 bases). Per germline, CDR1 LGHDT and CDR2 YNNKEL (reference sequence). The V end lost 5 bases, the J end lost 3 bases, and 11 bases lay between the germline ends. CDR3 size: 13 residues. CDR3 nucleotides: TGTGCCAGCAGCTCACGGGACAACTACGAGCAGTACTTC. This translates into CASSSRDNYEQYF.

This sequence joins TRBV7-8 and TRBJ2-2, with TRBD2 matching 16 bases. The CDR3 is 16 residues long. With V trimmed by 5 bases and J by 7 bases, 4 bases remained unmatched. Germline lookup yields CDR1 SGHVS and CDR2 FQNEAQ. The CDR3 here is CASSTGLAGGGGELFF. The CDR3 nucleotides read TGTGCCAGCAGCACGGGACTAGCGGGGGGGGGCGGGGAGCTGTTTTTT. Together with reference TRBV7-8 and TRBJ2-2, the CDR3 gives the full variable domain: GAGVSQSPRYKVAKRGQDVALRCDPISGHVSLFWYQQALGQGPEFLTYFQNEAQLDKSGLPSDRFFAERPEGSVSTLKIQRTQQEDSAVYLCASSTGLAGGGGELFFGEGSRLTVL.

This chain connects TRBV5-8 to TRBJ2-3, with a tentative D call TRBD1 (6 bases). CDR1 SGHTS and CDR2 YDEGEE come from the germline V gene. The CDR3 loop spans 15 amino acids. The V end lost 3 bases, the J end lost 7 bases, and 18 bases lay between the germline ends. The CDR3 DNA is TGTGCCAGCAGCTCCGCTCGACAGGTCTTCAATACGCAGTATTTT. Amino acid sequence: CASSSARQVFNTQYF. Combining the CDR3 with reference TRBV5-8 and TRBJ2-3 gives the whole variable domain EAGVTQSPTHLIKTRGQQATLRCSPISGHTSVYWYQQALGLGLQFLLWYDEGEERNRGNFPPRFSGRQFPNYSSELNVNALELEDSALYLCASSSARQVFNTQYFGPGTRLTVL.

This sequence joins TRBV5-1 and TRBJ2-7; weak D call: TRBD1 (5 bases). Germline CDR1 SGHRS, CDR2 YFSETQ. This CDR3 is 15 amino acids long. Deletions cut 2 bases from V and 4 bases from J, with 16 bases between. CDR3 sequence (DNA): TGCGCCAGCAGCTTAAGGAGAACAGGTAGTTACGAGCAGTACTTC. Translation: CASSLRRTGSYEQYF.

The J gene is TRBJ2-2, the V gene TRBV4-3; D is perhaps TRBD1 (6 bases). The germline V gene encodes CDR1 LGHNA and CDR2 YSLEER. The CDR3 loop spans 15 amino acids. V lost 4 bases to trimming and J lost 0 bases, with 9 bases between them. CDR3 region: CASSPGQTNTGELFF. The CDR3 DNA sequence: TGCGCCAGCAGCCCGGGACAAACGAACACCGGGGAGCTGTTTTTT.

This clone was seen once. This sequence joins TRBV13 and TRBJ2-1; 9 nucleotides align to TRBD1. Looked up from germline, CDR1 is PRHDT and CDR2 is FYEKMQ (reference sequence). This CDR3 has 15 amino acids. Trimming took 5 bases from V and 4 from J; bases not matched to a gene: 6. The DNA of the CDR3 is TGTGCCAGCAGCCCGAGGACAGGGGCTTACAATGAGCAGTTCTTC. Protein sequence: CASSPRTGAYNEQFF.

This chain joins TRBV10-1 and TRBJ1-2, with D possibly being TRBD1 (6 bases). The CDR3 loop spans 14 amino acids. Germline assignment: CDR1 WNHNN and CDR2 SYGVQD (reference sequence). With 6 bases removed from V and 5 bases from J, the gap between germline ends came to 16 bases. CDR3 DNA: TGCGCCAGCAGCCCAAAGGGGGGGGAGTATGGCTACACCTTC. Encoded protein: CASSPKGGEYGYTF.

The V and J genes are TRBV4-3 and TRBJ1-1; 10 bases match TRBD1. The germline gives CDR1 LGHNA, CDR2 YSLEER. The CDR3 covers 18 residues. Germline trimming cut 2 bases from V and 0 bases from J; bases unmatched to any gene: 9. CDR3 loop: CASSQLLGQGGMNTEAFF. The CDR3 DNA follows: TGCGCCAGCAGCCAACTCTTAGGACAGGGGGGCATGAACACTGAAGCTTTCTTT.